This TCR beta chain comes out of a study of T cell repertoires in ileal Crohn's disease. Study in general: Operated complications were stricturing disease (roughly 60%) and penetrating disease (about 40%).

Assay: immunoSEQ multiplex PCR; the TCRdb copy retains only in-frame clones and omits some. Among about 16,000 clones listed, around 70% were seen once. The CDR3 covers 16 residues. The trim removed 4 bases at V and 4 bases at J, leaving 8 bases unmatched. Germline V gene sequence: CDR1 MGHRA, CDR2 YSYEKL. Concerning this clone itself: Its matching antigen is unknown.

Time point here: neoterminal ileum biopsy at postoperative endoscopy, about 6 months after surgery. Study conclusions and caveats: Every patient over 26.8% clonality showed endoscopic recurrence. Clonal expansions were more frequent in active smokers than non-smokers at surgery. Within the first postoperative year, endoscopy came at median approximately 6.3 months.

This sequence originates from an adult with Crohn's disease. V gene TRBV4-1 combines with J gene TRBJ2-3, with 10 nucleotides matching TRBD1. Sample: ileal tissue. CDR3 sequence: CASSPFDRGQSDTQYF. CDR3 sequence (DNA): TGCGCCAGCAGCCCTTTCGACAGGGGGCAATCAGATACGCAGTATTTT.